This T cell receptor beta chain was sequenced in a study of blood T cell repertoires in COVID-19. Study summary: T cells, B-cell-depleted T cells, or PBMCs provided the cDNA or gDNA that served as material.

Germline V gene data show CDR1 as KGHSH and CDR2 as LQKENI. Trimming at V came to 2 bases and at J to 3 bases, leaving 3 bases not matched to a gene. The CDR3 length is 16 residues. Libraries were prepared by immunoSEQ multiplex PCR; TCRdb keeps only in-frame clonotypes and omits some of them. The repertoire includes about 34,000 clones, about 90% of them detected once, and about 21% sits in the top ten. The sequencing sample was made of peripheral blood. The origin of this receptor is an older man with acute or convalescent COVID-19. V usage is TRBV18 and J usage is TRBJ2-2; 10 bases map to TRBD1. The CDR3 protein is CASSPRTGGYTGELFF. Written as DNA, the CDR3 is TGTGCCAGCTCACCAAGGACAGGGGGGTACACCGGGGAGCTGTTTTTT.